Included here is one TCR beta chain sequence, with context. Germline V gene sequence: CDR1 LGHDT, CDR2 YNNKEL (reference sequence). The CDR3 is 16 residues long. The germline V and J ends were trimmed by 0 bases and 1 base, with 9 bases remaining between them. Sequencing used immunoSEQ multiplex PCR; TCRdb keeps in-frame clones, though not all of them. The sample holds around 370,000 clones, 92% seen once. The sample comes from a study of Ad26.COV2.S vaccination and SARS-CoV-2 variants. The V and J genes are TRBV3-1 (or the pseudogene TRBV3-2) and TRBJ2-2; D remains unclear. This receptor was obtained from a human donor who had recovered from COVID-19. The source material was peripheral blood, sampled after recovery from COVID-19. DNA for the CDR3: TGTGCCAGCAGCCAAGATCTCCCTCTGAACACCGGGGAGCTGTTTTTT. Its protein is CASSQDLPLNTGELFF.